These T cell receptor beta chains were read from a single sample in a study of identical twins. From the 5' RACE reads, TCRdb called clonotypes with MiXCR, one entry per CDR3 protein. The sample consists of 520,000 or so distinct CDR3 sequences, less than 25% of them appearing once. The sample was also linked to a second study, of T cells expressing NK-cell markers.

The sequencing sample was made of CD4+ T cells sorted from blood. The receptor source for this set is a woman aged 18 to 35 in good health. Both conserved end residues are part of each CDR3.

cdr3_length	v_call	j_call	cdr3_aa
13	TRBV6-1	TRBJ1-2	CASRVGRIYGYTF
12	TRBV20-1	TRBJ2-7	CSARSDPVEQYF
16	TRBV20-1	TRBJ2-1	CSARGTSGNSYNEQFF
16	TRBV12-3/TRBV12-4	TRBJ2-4	CASSFGSGGAWIIQYF
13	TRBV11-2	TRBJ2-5	CASSESAQETQYF
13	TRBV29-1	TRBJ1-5	CSVRQDGNQPQHF
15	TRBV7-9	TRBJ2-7	CASSLFGTGGHEQYF
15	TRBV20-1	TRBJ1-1	CSANKPGGVYTEAFF
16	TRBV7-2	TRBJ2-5	CASSLVGGSFQETQYF
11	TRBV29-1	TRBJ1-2	CSGGSLYGYTF
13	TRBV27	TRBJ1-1	CASSLGNTNEAFF
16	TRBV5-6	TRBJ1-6	CASSQDRSSYNSPLHF
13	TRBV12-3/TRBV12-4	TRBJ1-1	CASSLIGTTEAFF
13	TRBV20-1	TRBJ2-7	CSAGGARTYEQYF
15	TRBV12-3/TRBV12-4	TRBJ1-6	CASSRGQGSDSPLHF
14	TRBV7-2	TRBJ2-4	CASSLESRANIQYF
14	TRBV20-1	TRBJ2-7	CSASKLSTLDEQYF
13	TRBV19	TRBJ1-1	CASSSGMRTEAFF
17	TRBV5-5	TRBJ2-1	CASSFLRLAENYNEQFF
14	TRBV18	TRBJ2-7	CASRRDSITYEQYF
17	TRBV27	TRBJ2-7	CASSSFTHSGRGYEQYF
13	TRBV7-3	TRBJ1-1	CASSLGRGLEAFF
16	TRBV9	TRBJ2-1	CASSVRASVRGDEQFF
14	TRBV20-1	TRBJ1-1	CSARDPGGKAEAFF
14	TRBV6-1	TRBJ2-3	CASRSLAGADTQYF
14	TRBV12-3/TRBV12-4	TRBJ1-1	CASSSGTENTEAFF
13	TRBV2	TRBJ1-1	CASGQPGNTEAFF
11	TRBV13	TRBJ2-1	CASSLEGTQFF
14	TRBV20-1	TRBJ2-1	CSARGGGGQLEQFF
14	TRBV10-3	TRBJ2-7	CAISSDRGPYEQYF
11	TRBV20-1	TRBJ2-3	CSARDWGAQYF
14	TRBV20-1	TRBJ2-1	CSAPRGLDYNEQFF
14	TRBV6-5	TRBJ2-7	CASSYPDRPNEQYF
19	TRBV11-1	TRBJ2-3	CASSLVDLAGVGSLDTQYF
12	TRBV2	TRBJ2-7	CASRDRGVEQYF
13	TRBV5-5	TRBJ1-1	CASSLYGQTEAFF
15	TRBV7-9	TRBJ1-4	CASSARRVANEKLFF
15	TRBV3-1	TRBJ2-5	CASSQGRGQGRPQYF
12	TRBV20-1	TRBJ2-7	CSAGQRAYEQYF
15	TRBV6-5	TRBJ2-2	CASSYARVRTGELFF
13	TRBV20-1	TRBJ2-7	CSASVAGEAEQYF
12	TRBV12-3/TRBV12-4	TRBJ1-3	CASRQQGNTIYF
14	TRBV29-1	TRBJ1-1	CSVEARGGYTEAFF
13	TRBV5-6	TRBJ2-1	CASSLRGLNEQFF
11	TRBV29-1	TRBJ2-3	CSVQFGDTQYF
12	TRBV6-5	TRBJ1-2	CASSQYRGGYTF
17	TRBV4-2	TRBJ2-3	CASTAETSGPSTDTQYF
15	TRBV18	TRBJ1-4	CASSGRTALNEKLFF
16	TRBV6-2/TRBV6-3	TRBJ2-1	CASSSLHRASYNEQFF
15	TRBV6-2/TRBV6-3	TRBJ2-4	CASSYGGTGGNSKYF
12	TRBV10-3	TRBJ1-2	CAIRDRRDGYTF
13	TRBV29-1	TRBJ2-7	CSVERTGNDEQYF
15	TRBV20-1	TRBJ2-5	CSADSLLAGEETQYF
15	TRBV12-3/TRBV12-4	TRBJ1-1	CASIRRGTINTEAFF
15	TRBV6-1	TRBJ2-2	CATSNQKSYTGELFF
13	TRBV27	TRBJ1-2	CASSSGTGYAYTF
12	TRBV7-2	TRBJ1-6	CASSLVRSPLHF
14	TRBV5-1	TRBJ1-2	CASSSALIRDGYTF
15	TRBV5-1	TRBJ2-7	CASSSEPGINYEQYF
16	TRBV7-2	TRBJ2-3	CASSRKTGGHTDTQYF